Detailed here is one T cell receptor (beta chain). The data belong to a study of blood T cell repertoires in COVID-19. Method: immunoSEQ multiplex PCR; TCRdb's copy keeps in-frame clones and lacks some. This sample has more than 95,000 clones, with 82% found just once. Germline values: CDR1 SGHTA, CDR2 FQGNSA. CDR3 length: 17 amino acids. V shed 5 bases, J shed 0 bases, and the junction held 4 bases outside the gene matches. Material for sequencing was peripheral blood. This receptor was identified in a man aged 80 or over with acute or convalescent COVID-19. The J gene is TRBJ2-6, the V gene TRBV7-2; TRBD1 matches 10 bases. The CDR3 spells CASSTGQGGSGANVLTF. CDR3 in DNA: TGTGCCAGCAGCACTGGACAGGGGGGCTCTGGGGCCAACGTCCTGACTTTC.